These 22 T cell receptor beta chains were all obtained from the same sample, sequenced in a study of shared clonotypes between healthy human individuals. Repertoires were generated with immunoSEQ multiplex PCR, while TCRdb's copy carries only in-frame clones and drops some. Of approximately 600,000 clones listed, approximately 95% are singletons. Cells designated naive CD8 were CD45RO-negative and were positively selected for CCR7, with terminally differentiated effector memory CD45RA+ cells excluded. Sequencing was performed on naive CD8+ T cells sorted from blood. The source of these receptors is a woman aged 30 to 39 in good health.

This chain uses TRBV27 with TRBJ2-7, with D maybe TRBD1 (6 bases). Trimming pared 6 bases from V and 5 bases from J, leaving 17 bases between. Germline V lookup: CDR1 MNHEY, CDR2 SMNVEV (reference sequence). The CDR3 loop spans 14 amino acids. CDR3 sequence reads: CASSPYTGSHEQYF. CDR3 bases: TGTGCCAGCAGCCCCTACACAGGGAGCCACGAGCAGTACTTC.

The chain recombines TRBV28 with TRBJ2-7; a possible D gene is TRBD1 (5 bases). The CDR3 spans 14 residues. Germline values: CDR1 MDHEN, CDR2 SYDVKM. Trimming removed 2 bases at V and 3 bases at J, with 11 bases between. CDR3 coding DNA: TGTGCCAGCAGTTTAGGAAGACAGTTCTACGAGCAGTACTTC. Protein sequence: CASSLGRQFYEQYF.

The chain links TRBV14 to TRBJ1-5, with D hard to call. The germline V gene has CDR1 SGHDN and CDR2 FVKESK. Trimming shortened V by 0 bases and J by 7 bases, and 7 bases separated the two germline ends. This CDR3 is 13 amino acids long. The CDR3 protein is CASSQDDGQPQHF. The CDR3, as DNA: TGTGCCAGCAGCCAAGACGACGGGCAGCCCCAGCATTTT.

The chain uses TRBV5-1 and TRBJ2-3; weak D call: TRBD1 (5 bases). Germline loops: CDR1 SGHRS, CDR2 YFSETQ. V gave up 2 bases and J gave up 3 bases, with 16 bases separating them. The CDR3 has 16 amino acids. The CDR3 nucleotides read TGCGCCAGCAGCTTCGAGCAGGGAACGGTGACAGATACGCAGTATTTT. Its protein is CASSFEQGTVTDTQYF.

This clone was observed a single time. CDR3 in amino acids: CASSFKGHGNEKLFF. In DNA, the CDR3 is TGTGCCAGCAGCTTCAAGGGGCACGGTAATGAAAAACTGTTTTTT. The gene calls are TRBV7-8 and TRBJ1-4; TRBD1 is a possible D gene (5 bases). V was cut by 3 bases and J by 4 bases, with 12 bases left in between. This CDR3 is 15 amino acids long. Germline lookup yields CDR1 SGHVS and CDR2 FQNEAQ.

The chain uses TRBV6-5 and TRBJ2-5, with 7 positions matching TRBD1. The CDR3 covers 14 residues. Germline V lookup: CDR1 MNHEY, CDR2 SVGAGI. J was trimmed by 1 base and V by 5 bases; bases with no gene match: 4. The CDR3 DNA reads TGTGCCAGCAGTAGTAGACAGGGCCAAGAGACCCAGTACTTC. Translation gives CASSSRQGQETQYF.

This rearrangement joins TRBV4-2 to TRBJ1-1; D not resolved. This CDR3 is built from 16 residues. Germline CDR1 is LGHNA and CDR2 is YNFKEQ. Trimming took 0 bases from V and 4 from J, leaving 15 bases between them. CDR3 nucleotides: TGTGCCAGCAGCCAAGAGGACGGTAACATGGGCACTGAAGCTTTCTTT. As protein: CASSQEDGNMGTEAFF.

The genes are TRBV4-1 and TRBJ2-1; 10 nucleotides agree with TRBD2. The junction had 7 bases not matched to a gene; V was cut back by 4 bases and J by 4 bases. The germline V gene has CDR1 MGHRA and CDR2 YSYEKL. This CDR3 comprises 16 residues. The CDR3 DNA is TGCGCCAGCAGCCGTACCACTAGCGGGAATTACAATGAGCAGTTCTTC. Protein: CASSRTTSGNYNEQFF.

In DNA form, the CDR3 reads TGTGCCATCAGTGAGCGACTAGCCCAAAGCTCCTACAATGAGCAGTTCTTC. Translating it yields CAISERLAQSSYNEQFF. V and J are TRBV10-3 and TRBJ2-1, with 7 bases that match TRBD2. From germline, CDR1 is ENHRY and CDR2 SYGVKD. This CDR3 spans 17 amino acids. The V segment lost 2 bases and the J segment 0 bases; nucleotides outside the gene matches: 7.

This clone was found once. This sequence joins TRBV10-3 and TRBJ1-2, with 9 bases aligning to TRBD1. CDR3 size: 17 residues. From germline, CDR1 is ENHRY and CDR2 SYGVKD. V dropped 4 bases and J dropped 6; count of bases not matched to a gene: 15. This chain's CDR3 is CAISGDPRQGVTDGYTF. DNA for the CDR3: TGTGCCATCAGTGGAGACCCAAGACAGGGGGTGACCGATGGCTACACCTTC.

This clone was detected only once. V and J are TRBV30 and TRBJ1-6; D remains ambiguous. Germline V gives CDR1 GTSNPN, CDR2 SVGIG (reference sequence). The CDR3 runs 14 residues. The V gene lost 0 bases and the J gene lost 8 bases, with 11 bases spanning the gap. CDR3 loop: CAWSVSGTDSPLHF. The DNA for the CDR3 is TGTGCCTGGAGTGTATCAGGCACCGATTCACCCCTCCACTTT.

The V and J genes are TRBV19 and TRBJ2-7; 7 bases agree with TRBD1. This CDR3 comprises 19 residues. The J segment lost 0 bases and the V segment lost 1 base, leaving 15 bases of the junction unmatched. Germline values: CDR1 LNHDA, CDR2 SQIVND (reference sequence). The CDR3 region is CASSIVFQRTGASSYEQYF. As DNA, the CDR3 is TGTGCCAGTAGTATAGTTTTCCAGAGAACAGGGGCGAGCTCCTACGAGCAGTACTTC.

The chain joins TRBV14 to TRBJ2-7; possible D gene TRBD1, 6 bases. Germline CDR1 is SGHDN and CDR2 is FVKESK. Between the trimmed V and J ends, which lost 1 base and 3 bases, there was a span of 13 bases. This CDR3 comprises 15 residues. In DNA form, the CDR3 reads TGTGCCAGCAGCCAAGTTGACAGGCCCCTCTACGAGCAGTACTTC. Protein product: CASSQVDRPLYEQYF.

The chain is built from TRBV29-1 and TRBJ1-1; D gene ambiguous. This CDR3 region has 11 residues. V shed 6 bases and J shed 0 bases, with 5 bases lying between them. Germline values: CDR1 SQVTM, CDR2 ANQGSEA. For the CDR3, the DNA is TGCAGCGTCCCATTGAACACTGAAGCTTTCTTT. It codes for CSVPLNTEAFF.

The chain uses TRBV2 and TRBJ2-2, with D possibly called TRBD1 or TRBD2 (5 bases each). The V gene's germline CDR1 is SNHLY and CDR2 FYNNEI. Trimming removed 4 bases at V and 7 bases at J, with 19 bases between. CDR3 size: 16 residues. CDR3 in DNA: TGTGCCAGCAGTGTAGGCTGGGACCCTGCGCACGGGGAGCTGTTTTTT. Translation gives CASSVGWDPAHGELFF.

This clone was counted only a few times. The chain employs TRBV7-7 and TRBJ1-1; no clear D gene. Trimming pared 3 bases from V and 1 base from J, leaving 6 bases between. CDR3 size: 13 residues. Germline V gives CDR1 SSHAT, CDR2 FNYEAQ (reference sequence). The CDR3 DNA is TGTGCCAGCAGCTTGAGCAGGAACACTGAAGCTTTCTTT. This gives the protein CASSLSRNTEAFF.

The chain is built from TRBV27 and TRBJ2-7; TRBD2 matches at 8 bases. The CDR3 totals 14 residues. Germline V gene sequence: CDR1 MNHEY, CDR2 SMNVEV (reference sequence). The junction had 7 bases not matched to a gene; V was cut back by 3 bases and J by 6 bases. CDR3 bases: TGTGCCAGCAGTTTCGGAGCGGGAGTAGGCGAGCAGTACTTC. It encodes CASSFGAGVGEQYF.

The chain uses TRBV5-1 and TRBJ2-7; D might be TRBD2 (6 bases). V lost 0 bases and J 3 bases, leaving 28 bases between the germline ends. Germline V gives CDR1 SGHRS, CDR2 YFSETQ. The CDR3 has 20 residues. This CDR3 is CASSLVPPATYGTRIYEQYF. The CDR3 coding sequence is TGCGCCAGCAGCTTGGTGCCCCCCGCCACGTACGGGACTCGGATCTACGAGCAGTACTTC.

The V gene is TRBV13, the J gene TRBJ2-1; perhaps TRBD2 as D (5 bases). Deletions cut 3 bases from V and 0 bases from J, with 9 bases between. The CDR3 runs 15 residues. Germline-derived CDR1 and CDR2 are PRHDT and FYEKMQ (reference sequence). CDR3 sequence: CASSLGAYSYNEQFF. The DNA of the CDR3 is TGTGCCAGCAGCTTGGGAGCGTACTCCTACAATGAGCAGTTCTTC.

The chain has TRBV5-6 and TRBJ1-2, with a weak D call TRBD1 (5 bases). Germline CDR1 SGHDT, CDR2 YYEEEE. The CDR3 covers 16 residues. V lost 0 bases to trimming and J lost 3 bases, with 15 bases between them. The chain's CDR3 is CASSLDTGLAYYGYTF. The CDR3 region has the DNA TGTGCCAGCAGCTTGGACACGGGACTCGCCTACTATGGCTACACCTTC.

The chain carries TRBV28 and TRBJ1-5; D is ambiguous. The CDR3 sequence is 14 residues long. The V end lost 3 bases, the J end lost 7 bases, and 13 bases lay between the germline ends. Germline V gene data show CDR1 as MDHEN and CDR2 as SYDVKM. CDR3 coding DNA: TGTGCCAGCAGTTTCTTGGGGTTGGGGCAGCCCCAGCATTTT. Residues: CASSFLGLGQPQHF.

V is TRBV5-8 and J is TRBJ2-7; D may be TRBD1 or TRBD2 (5 bases each). V lost 1 base and J lost 0, with 17 bases in between. CDR3 size: 17 residues. Germline V CDR1 and CDR2: SGHTS, YDEGEE. The CDR3: CASSLLGPVTISYEQYF. CDR3 in DNA: TGTGCCAGCAGCTTGCTGGGACCCGTAACAATCTCCTACGAGCAGTACTTC.